The sequence of this T cell receptor beta chain was determined in a study of blood T cell repertoires in COVID-19. Measured with immunoSEQ multiplex PCR; TCRdb has only the in-frame clones, and not every one. The sample includes 70,000 to 95,000 clones, about 90% of them seen just once. Germline V lookup: CDR1 LGHNA, CDR2 YSLEER. V lost 0 bases and J 15 bases, leaving 9 bases between the germline ends. The CDR3 contains 12 residues. This sequence joins TRBV4-3 and TRBJ1-6; D is uncertain. This sequence was found in a human donor with active COVID-19. The donor label of this sample is uncertain. The sample taken for sequencing was peripheral blood. DNA for the CDR3: TGCGCCAGCAGCCAAGAGGGCTCTCGCCTCCACTTT. This codes for CASSQEGSRLHF.